Listed below are T cell receptor beta chains from one sample, sequenced in a study of OX40 agonist ivuxolimab in advanced cancers. Here immunoSEQ multiplex PCR was the method, and the copy in TCRdb shows in-frame clones only, minus some. The sample holds around 53,000 clones; almost 90% are singletons and the top ten take under 8%. Sequenced material: CD4+ or CD8+ T cells sorted from blood, taken in a trial of the OX40 agonist ivuxolimab. The receptors here all came from an adult with an advanced solid tumor such as melanoma, head and neck, liver or kidney cancer. Each CDR3 is given with its conserved first and last residue. A D gene is named only where the DNA matches it firmly. For some rows the clone size is stated as once, few or many, or as a class when expanded; others skip it.

clone_size: .
v_call: TRBV30
d_call: TRBD1
j_call: TRBJ1-5
cdr3_nt: TGTGCCTGGACCAGGGGGCGGTCTCAGCCCCAGCATTTT
cdr3_aa: CAWTRGRSQPQHF

clone_size: .
v_call: TRBV7-6
d_call: .
j_call: TRBJ2-7
cdr3_nt: TGTGCCAGCAGCTTAGTCGGAGGGCCCAGGGGCGAGCAGTACTTC
cdr3_aa: CASSLVGGPRGEQYF

clone_size: .
v_call: TRBV5-1
d_call: TRBD2
j_call: TRBJ2-7
cdr3_nt: TGCGCCAGCTCAAACACCGGGACTAGCGGGAGTGAGTACTTC
cdr3_aa: CASSNTGTSGSEYF

clone_size: .
v_call: TRBV15
d_call: .
j_call: TRBJ1-1
cdr3_nt: TGTGCCACCAGCCGTACAGGATACGAAGCTTTCTTT
cdr3_aa: CATSRTGYEAFF

clone_size: .
v_call: TRBV7-2
d_call: TRBD2
j_call: TRBJ2-3
cdr3_nt: TGTGCCAGCAGCTTATCCGGGGGGGTGGATACGCAGTATTTT
cdr3_aa: CASSLSGGVDTQYF

clone_size: .
v_call: TRBV4-2
d_call: .
j_call: TRBJ1-5
cdr3_nt: TGTGCCAGCAGCCAGGGAAATGATCAGCCCCAGCATTTT
cdr3_aa: CASSQGNDQPQHF

clone_size: .
v_call: TRBV18
d_call: TRBD2
j_call: TRBJ2-7
cdr3_nt: TGTGCCAGCTCATCACTTCCGACTAGCGGGACTCCCTACGAGCAGTACTTC
cdr3_aa: CASSSLPTSGTPYEQYF

clone_size: .
v_call: TRBV5-1
d_call: .
j_call: TRBJ1-2
cdr3_nt: TGCGCCAGCAGCTTGGATTTCTATGGCTACACCTTC
cdr3_aa: CASSLDFYGYTF

clone_size: .
v_call: TRBV19
d_call: .
j_call: TRBJ1-2
cdr3_nt: TGTGCCAGTAGTATCGCCAGGACTAACTATGGCTACACCTTC
cdr3_aa: CASSIARTNYGYTF

clone_size: .
v_call: TRBV7-6
d_call: .
j_call: TRBJ2-3
cdr3_nt: TGTGCCAGCAGCAACTTACGAGGAGATACGCAGTATTTT
cdr3_aa: CASSNLRGDTQYF

clone_size: once
v_call: TRBV5-1
d_call: .
j_call: TRBJ2-5
cdr3_nt: TGCGCCAGCAGCTTAGGGAAAGAGACCCAGTACTTC
cdr3_aa: CASSLGKETQYF

clone_size: .
v_call: TRBV30
d_call: TRBD2
j_call: TRBJ2-2
cdr3_nt: TGTGCCTGGATTGCGGGGGTAGGCGGGGAGCTGTTTTTT
cdr3_aa: CAWIAGVGGELFF

clone_size: .
v_call: TRBV4-1
d_call: TRBD2
j_call: TRBJ2-1
cdr3_nt: TGCGCCAGCAGCCAAGCCTTAGCGGGAGAGTACAATGAGCAGTTCTTC
cdr3_aa: CASSQALAGEYNEQFF